This T cell receptor beta chain was found in a study of blood T cell repertoires in COVID-19. Study information: Samples taken during acute and convalescent COVID-19 were collected in the United States, Italy and Spain. Sources were T cells, B-cell-depleted T cells, or PBMCs; the material itself was cDNA or gDNA.

The CDR3 covers 15 residues. The V gene lost 0 bases and the J gene lost 2 bases, with 11 bases spanning the gap. CDR1 is SGDLS, CDR2 YYNGEE, per germline. In the original workflow: Quantification of nucleated cells was approximated via reference gene primer amplification. This table comes from immunoSEQ multiplex PCR, and its TCRdb copy is limited to in-frame clones, with some not included. Clonal size and the V and J genes are those of that table, whereas D and trimming came from the DNA. Among fewer than 85,000 clones listed, around three quarters were seen once. Remarks on this clone: Within the sample, other DNA sequences also encode this same CDR3.

This sequence joins TRBV9 and TRBJ1-1; D is perhaps TRBD1 (5 bases). Sequencing was performed on peripheral blood. This clonotype was obtained from a man aged 55 to 70 with active or convalescent COVID-19. The CDR3 spells CASSVGTGSNTEAFF. The CDR3 nucleotides are TGTGCCAGCAGCGTAGGAACAGGATCTAACACTGAAGCTTTCTTT.